This is a list of T cell receptor beta chains from one sample in a study of cytomegalovirus exposure and HLA in healthy donors. Clones were sequenced by immunoSEQ multiplex PCR, and TCRdb holds only the in-frame ones, with some missing. The sample contains roughly 180,000 clones, 70% to 85% of which appear only once. Sequences were obtained from PBMCs. The receptors shown here come from a man aged 18 to 35 in good health and CMV-seronegative. The CDR3 runs from the conserved cysteine through the conserved F or W. D genes are given only for firm matches. Size values are once, few and many counts, or a class for expanded clones, and some rows have none.

abundance,d_gene,v_gene,j_gene,CDR3nt,CDR3aa
NA,NA,TRBV5-1,TRBJ2-1,TGCGCCAGCAGCGTACTCCGGGACTTAGCGTACCATGAGCAGTTCTTC,CASSVLRDLAYHEQFF
NA,NA,TRBV27,TRBJ2-1,TGTGCCAGCAGGCTAGGCAGGGCAGGTGAGCAGTTCTTC,CASRLGRAGEQFF
NA,TRBD1,TRBV7-6,TRBJ1-1,TGTGCCAGCAGCCCTTTAGGGGGCTCTGAAGCTTTCTTT,CASSPLGGSEAFF
NA,NA,TRBV29-1,TRBJ2-7,TGCAGCGTTGAAGTGGACGGGATCTCCTACGAGCAGTACTTC,CSVEVDGISYEQYF
once,NA,TRBV4-1,TRBJ2-7,TGCGCCAGCAGCCCCTTACTAGGTCGATTGGGGTACGAGCAGTACTTC,CASSPLLGRLGYEQYF
NA,TRBD2,TRBV19,TRBJ2-1,TGTGCCAGTAGTATAGCTACGACTAGCGGGAGGGCGAGGAATGAGCAGTTCTTC,CASSIATTSGRARNEQFF
NA,TRBD1,TRBV27,TRBJ1-2,TGTGCCAGCAGTTTCGGACAGGATTATGGCTACACCTTC,CASSFGQDYGYTF
NA,NA,TRBV6-6,TRBJ2-1,TGTGCCAGCAGTCCCGAGGGGGTCGATGAGCAGTTCTTC,CASSPEGVDEQFF
few,TRBD2,TRBV2,TRBJ2-7,TGTGCCAGCAGTGCATTAGCGGGGACCTACGAGCAGTACTTC,CASSALAGTYEQYF
NA,NA,TRBV29-1,TRBJ1-3,TGCAGCGCCACAGGGCAAGCTGGAAACACCATATATTTT,CSATGQAGNTIYF
NA,TRBD2,TRBV7-3,TRBJ2-1,TGTGCCAGCAGCCGACAGACTAGCGATGAGCAGTTCTTC,CASSRQTSDEQFF
NA,TRBD1,TRBV4-1,TRBJ2-3,TGCGCCAGCAGCCAAGATGGCGCAGGGGGCGTCCCAGATACGCAGTATTTT,CASSQDGAGGVPDTQYF
few,TRBD2,TRBV28,TRBJ2-1,TGTGCCAGCAGTTTATCGTGGGGCGGGACTAGCGGGAGATACAATGAGCAGTTCTTC,CASSLSWGGTSGRYNEQFF
few,TRBD1,TRBV4-2,TRBJ2-1,TGTGCCAGCGGTAGGACAGGGGACTACAATGAGCAGTTCTTC,CASGRTGDYNEQFF
NA,NA,TRBV7-2,TRBJ2-5,TGTGCCAGCAGCTTAGGTCCGGAGCTCGGAGAGACCCAGTACTTC,CASSLGPELGETQYF
NA,TRBD1,TRBV7-9,TRBJ2-7,TGTTCCAGCAGCTTAGGACAGGCCACCTACGAGCAGTACTTC,CSSSLGQATYEQYF
once,TRBD1,TRBV4-1,TRBJ2-7,TGCGCCAGCAGCCAAGGGCCCGGACAGGGGGCTCGCGAGCAGTACTTC,CASSQGPGQGAREQYF
NA,NA,TRBV5-1,TRBJ2-5,TGCGCCAGCAGCTTGACCCGGAGGGGCCCCCAAGAGACCCAGTACTTC,CASSLTRRGPQETQYF
NA,TRBD1,TRBV13,TRBJ2-3,TGTGCCAGCAGCTTCGGGACAGGGAACACAGATACGCAGTATTTT,CASSFGTGNTDTQYF
NA,NA,TRBV14,TRBJ1-4,TGTGCCAGCAGCCGAGGACAGTCTGCAACTAATGAAAAACTGTTTTTT,CASSRGQSATNEKLFF
NA,TRBD1,TRBV6-1,TRBJ1-6,TGTGCCAGCAACCGACAGGGGTTTAATTCACCCCTCCACTTT,CASNRQGFNSPLHF
NA,NA,TRBV29-1,TRBJ2-1,TGCAGCGTGGGCGGGGACAATGAGCAGTTCTTC,CSVGGDNEQFF
NA,NA,TRBV7-8,TRBJ1-1,TGTGCCAGCAGCTTAGTCGGGTCGCGGTTCTTT,CASSLVGSRFF
NA,NA,TRBV28,TRBJ1-5,TGTGCCAGCAGTTTGTTGGCCAGCAATCAGCCCCAGCATTTT,CASSLLASNQPQHF
NA,NA,TRBV4-1,TRBJ2-2,TGCGCCAGCAGCCAAGAAGGAGGGACCACCGGGGAGCTGTTTTTT,CASSQEGGTTGELFF
NA,TRBD2,TRBV4-2,TRBJ2-1,TGTGCCAGCAGCCAACAGACCCTAGCGGGGGCTTACAATGAGCAGTTCTTC,CASSQQTLAGAYNEQFF